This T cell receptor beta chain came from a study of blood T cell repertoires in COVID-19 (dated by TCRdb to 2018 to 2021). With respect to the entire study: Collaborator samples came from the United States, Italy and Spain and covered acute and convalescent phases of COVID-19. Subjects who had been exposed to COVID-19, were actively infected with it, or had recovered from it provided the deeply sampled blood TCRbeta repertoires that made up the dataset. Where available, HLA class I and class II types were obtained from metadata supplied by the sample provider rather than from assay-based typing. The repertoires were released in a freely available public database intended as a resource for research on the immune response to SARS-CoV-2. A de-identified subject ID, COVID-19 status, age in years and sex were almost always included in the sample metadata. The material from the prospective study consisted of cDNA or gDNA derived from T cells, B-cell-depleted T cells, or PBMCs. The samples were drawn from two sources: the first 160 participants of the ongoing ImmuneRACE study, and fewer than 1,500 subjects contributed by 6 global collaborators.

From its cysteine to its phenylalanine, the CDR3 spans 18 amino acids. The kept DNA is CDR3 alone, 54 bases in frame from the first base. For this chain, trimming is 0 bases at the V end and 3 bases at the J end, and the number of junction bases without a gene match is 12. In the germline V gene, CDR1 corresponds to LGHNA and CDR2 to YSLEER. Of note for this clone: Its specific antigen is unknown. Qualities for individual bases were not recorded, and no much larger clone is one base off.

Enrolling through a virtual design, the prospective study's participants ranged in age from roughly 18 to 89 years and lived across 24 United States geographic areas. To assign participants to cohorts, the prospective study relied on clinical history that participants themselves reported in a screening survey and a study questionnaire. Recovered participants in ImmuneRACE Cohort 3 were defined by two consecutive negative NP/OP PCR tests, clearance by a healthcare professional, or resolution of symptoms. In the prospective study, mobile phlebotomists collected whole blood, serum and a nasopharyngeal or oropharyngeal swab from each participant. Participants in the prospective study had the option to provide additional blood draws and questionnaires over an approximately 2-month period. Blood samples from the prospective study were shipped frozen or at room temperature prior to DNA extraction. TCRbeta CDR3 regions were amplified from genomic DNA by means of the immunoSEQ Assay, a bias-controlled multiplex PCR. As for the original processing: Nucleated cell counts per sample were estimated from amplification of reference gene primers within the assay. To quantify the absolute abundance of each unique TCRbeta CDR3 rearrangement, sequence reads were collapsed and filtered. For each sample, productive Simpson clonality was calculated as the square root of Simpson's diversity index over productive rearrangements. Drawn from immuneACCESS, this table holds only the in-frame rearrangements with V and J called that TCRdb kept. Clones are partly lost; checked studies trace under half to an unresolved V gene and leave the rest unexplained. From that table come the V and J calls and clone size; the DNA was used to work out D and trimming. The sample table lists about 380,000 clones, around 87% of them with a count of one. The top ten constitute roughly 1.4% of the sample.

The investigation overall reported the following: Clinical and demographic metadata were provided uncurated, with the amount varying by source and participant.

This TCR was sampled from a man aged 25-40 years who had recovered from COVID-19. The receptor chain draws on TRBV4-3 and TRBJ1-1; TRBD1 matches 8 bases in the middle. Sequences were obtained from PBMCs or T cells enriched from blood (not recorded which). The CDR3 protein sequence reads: CASSQDAQGAGVDTEAFF. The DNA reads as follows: TGCGCCAGCAGCCAAGATGCCCAGGGGGCGGGAGTGGACACTGAAGCTTTCTTT.